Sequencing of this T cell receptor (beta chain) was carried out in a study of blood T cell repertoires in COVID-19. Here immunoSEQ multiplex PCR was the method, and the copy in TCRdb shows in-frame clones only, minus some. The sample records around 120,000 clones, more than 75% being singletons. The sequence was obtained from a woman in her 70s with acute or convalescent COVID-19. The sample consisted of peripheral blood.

CDR3 residues: CASSLDGTSTDTQYF. The CDR3 nucleotides read TGCGCCAGCAGCTTGGATGGTACTAGCACAGATACGCAGTATTTT. The chain recombines TRBV5-1 with TRBJ2-3; D is unclear. Trimming shortened V by 0 bases and J by 0 bases, and 8 bases separated the two germline ends. CDR3 length: 15 residues. CDR1 and CDR2 (germline): SGHRS, YFSETQ.